The 9 T cell receptor beta chains below were found in one sample sequenced in a study of a mutant IDH1 vaccine in newly diagnosed glioma. TCRdb's copy holds only in-frame clones and misses some; the assay was immunoSEQ multiplex PCR. Of fewer than 70,000 clones in the sample, 90% are singletons; the top ten hold around 4.4%. These TCRs are of unknown antigen specificity. Time point in this sample: week 5, during vaccination. Each vaccine dose was 300 ug of mutant IDH1 20-mer peptide, with topical imiquimod. The sequences come from PBMCs, collected from a glioma patient whose treatment included an IDH1 peptide vaccine. Receptors were obtained from a woman between 40 and 50 years old with glioma.

The chain has TRBV7-9 and TRBJ1-6; D call uncertain. Germline assignment: CDR1 SEHNR and CDR2 FQNEAQ (reference sequence). This CDR3 contains 13 residues. V lost 7 bases and J lost 8, with 12 bases in between. The chain's CDR3 is CASTSHGYSPLHF. The CDR3, as DNA: TGTGCCAGCACCTCTCACGGGTATTCACCCCTCCACTTT.

The rearrangement links TRBV10-1 to TRBJ2-5, with D perhaps TRBD1 or TRBD2 (6 bases each). The germline V gene encodes CDR1 WNHNN and CDR2 SYGVQD (reference sequence). This CDR3 comprises 12 residues. Trimming left V 11 bases short and J 6 bases short, with 16 bases between. The CDR3 sequence: CAYRRGEKTQYF. The CDR3, as DNA: TGCGCCTACAGGAGGGGGGAAAAGACCCAGTACTTC.

The DNA of the CDR3 is TGTGCCAGCAGTAATACGTGGGGAAATGAAAAACTGTTTTTT. Residues: CASSNTWGNEKLFF. The gene calls are TRBV27 and TRBJ1-4; D call uncertain. Trimming stripped 5 bases from V and 5 bases from J, with 12 bases between. The CDR3 sequence is 14 residues long. Germline lookup yields CDR1 MNHEY and CDR2 SMNVEV (reference sequence).

This chain links TRBV4-1 with TRBJ1-4; D unresolved. The germline V gene has CDR1 MGHRA and CDR2 YSYEKL. The CDR3 runs to 13 residues. Trimming shortened V by 2 bases and J by 14 bases, and 15 bases separated the two germline ends. CDR3: CASSQMFPDRLFF. The CDR3 bases are TGCGCCAGCAGCCAAATGTTCCCTGATCGGCTGTTTTTT.

To note about this clone: At one end the junction does not follow the germline gene, possibly because of a read error. The chain is built from TRBV7-8 and TRBJ1-1; 11 bases are a match to TRBD1. The V gene's germline CDR1 is SGHVS and CDR2 FQNEAQ. The CDR3 sequence is 14 residues long. In DNA form, the CDR3 reads TGTGCCAGCAACTTAGGGACAGGGGGACGGGGGGCTTTCTTT. Translated, it gives CASNLGTGGRGAFF.

The rearrangement uses TRBV21-1 and TRBJ2-7. TRBV21-1 is given as a pseudogene. The CDR3 totals 13 residues. The CDR3 DNA reads TGTGCCAGCAGCCAGGACCGAGGGACCGAGCAGTACTTC. This gives the protein CASSQDRGTEQYF.

The rearrangement uses TRBV5-5 and TRBJ1-1; perhaps TRBD1 as D (5 bases). The germline V gene encodes CDR1 SGHKS and CDR2 YYEKEE (reference sequence). The CDR3 runs 17 residues. Trimming removed 4 bases from V and 6 bases from J, with 25 bases in between. CDR3 protein: CASSQPRGTAFCPEAFF. CDR3 sequence (DNA): TGTGCCAGCAGCCAACCACGGGGGACGGCCTTTTGTCCTGAAGCTTTCTTT. Full variable domain (outside the CDR3, taken from reference TRBV5-5 and TRBJ1-1): DAGVTQSPTHLIKTRGQQVTLRCSPISGHKSVSWYQQVLGQGPQFIFQYYEKEERGRGNFPDRFSARQFPNYSSELNVNALLLGDSALYLCASSQPRGTAFCPEAFFGQGTRLTVV.

The genes are TRBV12-5 and TRBJ2-2; D may be TRBD1 or TRBD2 (6 bases each). The V end was cut by 3 bases, the J end by 4 bases, with 12 bases between. This CDR3 has 15 residues. Germline V gives CDR1 LGHNT, CDR2 FRNRAP. The CDR3 DNA reads as TGTGCTAGTGGTTTATGGGGGGCCGGCACCGGGGAGCTGTTTTTT. Its protein is CASGLWGAGTGELFF. Variable domain in full (rest from reference TRBV12-5 and TRBJ2-2): DARVTQTPRHKVTEMGQEVTMRCQPILGHNTVFWYRQTMMQGLELLAYFRNRAPLDDSGMPKDRFSAEMPDATLATLKIQPSEPRDSAVYFCASGLWGAGTGELFFGEGSRLTVL.

With respect to this clone: The same CDR3 can be traced to other DNA sequences in this sample. The V gene is TRBV2, the J gene TRBJ1-5, with 9 bases that match TRBD1. Per germline, CDR1 SNHLY and CDR2 FYNNEI. CDR3 size: 13 residues. V lost 6 bases and J lost 4; bases outside the gene matches: 1. The DNA for the CDR3 is TGTGCCAGCAGCGGGACAGGGAATCAGCCCCAGCATTTT. Translation gives CASSGTGNQPQHF. The whole variable domain, filled in from reference TRBV2 and TRBJ1-5, reads EPEVTQTPSHQVTQMGQEVILRCVPISNHLYFYWYRQILGQKVEFLVSFYNNEISEKSEIFDDQFSVERPDGSNFTLKIRSTKLEDSAMYFCASSGTGNQPQHFGDGTRLSIL.